The 18 T cell receptor beta chains listed next were all sequenced from one sample in a study of T-cell memory formation after mild COVID-19. From the 5' RACE reads, TCRdb called clonotypes with MiXCR, one entry per CDR3 protein. The sample comprises about 400,000 distinct CDR3 sequences, more than 15% of which are singletons, and about 22% rests with the top ten. Sample: PBMCs or a T cell subset sorted from them (not recorded which). All receptors derive from a man between 18 and 35 years old who had mild COVID-19 (a few samples of this study predate the infection). Cell type and time point are not known.

There are a few counts of this clonotype. V and J are TRBV2 and TRBJ2-1; D is ambiguous. The length of the CDR3 is 12 residues. CDR1 and CDR2 from the germline V gene are SNHLY and FYNNEI. V lost 2 bases to trimming and J lost 14 bases, with 13 bases between them. The CDR3 coding sequence is TGTGCCAGCAGTGAAAGGCTAGGCGAGAAGTTCTTC. Its protein is CASSERLGEKFF.

This clonotype has only a few counts. The J gene is TRBJ1-2, the V gene TRBV29-1; TRBD1 matches 8 bases. CDR3 size: 13 residues. Germline V gene sequence: CDR1 SQVTM, CDR2 ANQGSEA. The ends lost 6 bases at V and 12 bases at J; junction bases unmatched: 15. Here the CDR3 DNA reads TGCAGCGTGAGGGGACAGGCCCTAGATTCGCACACCTTC. It encodes CSVRGQALDSHTF. The full variable domain, its missing parts supplied by reference TRBV29-1 and TRBJ1-2, is SAVISQKPSRDICQRGTSLTIQCQVDSQVTMMFWYRQQPGQSLTLIATANQGSEATYESGFVIDKFPISRPNLTFSTLTVSNMSPEDSSIYLCSVRGQALDSHTFGSGTRLTVV.

This chain joins TRBV7-2 and TRBJ2-7, with 11 positions matching TRBD2. Trimming cost V 2 bases and J 2 bases; bases outside gene matches: 2. This CDR3 comprises 15 residues. The germline CDR1 and CDR2 sequences are SGHTA and FQGNSA. The CDR3 region has the DNA TGTGCCAGCAGCTTAATAGCGGGGGGGCCCTACGAGCAGTACTTC. Translating gives CASSLIAGGPYEQYF.

This clonotype was seen many times. V gene TRBV12-3 or TRBV12-4 combines with J gene TRBJ2-3; D gene ambiguous. The CDR3 covers 14 residues. Trimming pared 4 bases from V and 2 bases from J, leaving 10 bases between. The CDR3 sequence is CASSSGLDTDTQYF. CDR3 sequence (DNA): TGTGCCAGCAGTTCCGGGTTAGACACAGATACGCAGTATTTT.

This chain connects TRBV11-3 to TRBJ2-2; 11 positions match TRBD2. This CDR3 has 19 residues. Germline lookup yields CDR1 SGHNT and CDR2 YENEEA. V lost 1 base and J lost 4; bases outside the gene matches: 11. The CDR3 DNA sequence: TGTGCCAGCAGCTTAGCGGTCGCTAGCGGGAGGTCAGGCACCGGGGAGCTGTTTTTT. As protein: CASSLAVASGRSGTGELFF.

This clonotype came up many times. The V call is TRBV7-9, the J call TRBJ2-1; D unclear. V lost 1 base and J lost 0, with 4 bases in between. The CDR3 totals 14 residues. Germline CDR1 SEHNR, CDR2 FQNEAQ (reference sequence). CDR3 in amino acids: CASSLVLSYNEQFF. The DNA for the CDR3 is TGTGCCAGCAGCTTAGTGCTCTCCTACAATGAGCAGTTCTTC.

The chain is built from TRBV4-3 and TRBJ2-4, with 7 bases lining up with TRBD1. This CDR3 spans 13 amino acids. Germline CDR1 and CDR2: LGHNA and YSLEER. J gave up 13 bases and V 0 bases, and 6 bases lay outside the gene matches. Here the CDR3 reads CASSQDQGQRQYF. In DNA, the CDR3 is TGCGCCAGCAGCCAAGATCAGGGACAGAGGCAGTACTTC.

This clonotype was observed a few times. The V call is TRBV7-8, the J call TRBJ1-5; D gene unclear. V lost 4 bases to trimming and J lost 5 bases, with 18 bases between them. This CDR3 comprises 16 residues. The germline CDR1 and CDR2 sequences are SGHVS and FQNEAQ. CDR3: CASSSPRGSGDQPQHF. CDR3 DNA sequence: TGTGCCAGCAGCTCGCCCCGGGGAAGTGGCGATCAGCCCCAGCATTTT. The complete variable domain, with remaining parts taken from reference TRBV7-8 and TRBJ1-5, reads GAGVSQSPRYKVAKRGQDVALRCDPISGHVSLFWYQQALGQGPEFLTYFQNEAQLDKSGLPSDRFFAERPEGSVSTLKIQRTQQEDSAVYLCASSSPRGSGDQPQHFGDGTRLSIL.

This clonotype appeared a few times. The CDR3 loop is CASSYSAGGDTQYF. In nucleotides, the CDR3 is TGTGCCAGCAGTTACTCGGCAGGCGGAGATACGCAGTATTTT. The chain carries TRBV6-5 and TRBJ2-3, with unresolved D. The CDR3 runs to 14 residues. Trimming pared 0 bases from V and 5 bases from J, leaving 9 bases between. CDR1 and CDR2 (germline): MNHEY, SVGAGI.

The table lists this clonotype with a few counts. The chain couples TRBV5-1 to TRBJ2-3; TRBD2 matches 11 bases. The V gene end was trimmed by 6 bases and the J gene end by 6 bases; junction bases not matched to a gene: 9. CDR3 length equals 15 residues. Germline CDR1 is SGHRS and CDR2 is YFSETQ. The CDR3 spells CASKGTSGPSDTQYF. In DNA, the CDR3 is TGCGCCAGCAAAGGGACTAGCGGACCCTCGGATACGCAGTATTTT.

This chain connects TRBV5-3 to TRBJ1-5; 8 nucleotides match TRBD1. TRBV5-3 is sorted into the ORF group, with uncertain function. The CDR3 sequence is 14 residues long. V shed 6 bases, J shed 10 bases, and the junction held 12 bases outside the gene matches. CDR3 loop: CARKEVAGGVPQHF. DNA of the CDR3: TGTGCCAGAAAAGAGGTGGCAGGGGGCGTTCCCCAGCATTTT.

The chain carries TRBV6-5 and TRBJ2-5; D gene uncertain. Germline V CDR1 and CDR2: MNHEY, SVGAGI. This CDR3 has 15 amino acids. Trimming removed 0 bases at V and 2 bases at J, with 10 bases between. CDR3 bases: TGTGCCAGCAGTTACTCGTATTCTGGGCAAGAGACCCAGTACTTC. Translating gives CASSYSYSGQETQYF.

This chain uses TRBV20-1 with TRBJ2-7, with D tentatively TRBD1 or TRBD2 (5 bases each). The V end was cut by 2 bases, the J end by 2 bases, with 16 bases between. Germline V gene data show CDR1 as DFQATT and CDR2 as SNEGSKA (reference sequence). CDR3 length: 15 amino acids. The CDR3 coding sequence is TGCAGTGCTAGATCACGTCTTGGGGGACCCTACGAGCAGTACGTC. It codes for CSARSRLGGPYEQYV.

The chain recombines TRBV2 with TRBJ1-1; a weak D match, TRBD1 (6 bases). Trimming stripped 4 bases from V and 10 bases from J, with 16 bases between. Germline V lookup: CDR1 SNHLY, CDR2 FYNNEI. This CDR3 has 13 amino acids. Here the CDR3 DNA reads TGTGCCAGCAGTGGTATTTCCTCGGGGGCAGCTTTCTTT. Residues: CASSGISSGAAFF.

Only a few counts were recorded for this clonotype. The V call is TRBV11-3, the J call TRBJ2-2; 8 nucleotides agree with TRBD1. After removal of 4 bases from V and 7 bases from J, the junction contained 5 bases not matched to a gene. The CDR3 consists of 14 residues. Germline values: CDR1 SGHNT, CDR2 YENEEA. The CDR3, as DNA: TGTGCCAGCAGCTCAGGGGGCTTTGACGGGGAGCTGTTTTTT. Translating gives CASSSGGFDGELFF. Using reference TRBV11-3 and TRBJ2-2 for the parts outside the CDR3, the full variable domain is EAGVVQSPRYKIIEKKQPVAFWCNPISGHNTLYWYLQNLGQGPELLIRYENEEAVDDSQLPKDRFSAERLKGVDSTLKIQPAELGDSAVYLCASSSGGFDGELFFGEGSRLTVL.

The V call is TRBV4-1, the J call TRBJ1-1; TRBD1 is a possible D gene (5 bases). V lost 6 bases, J lost 1 base, and 15 bases lay in between. Germline V gene data show CDR1 as MGHRA and CDR2 as YSYEKL. The length of the CDR3 is 15 residues. CDR3 nucleotides: TGCGCCAGCAGAAACCTTGGGGGGGGGAACACTGAAGCTTTCTTT. Its protein product is CASRNLGGGNTEAFF.

The chain uses TRBV6-5 and TRBJ2-2; the D call may be TRBD1 or TRBD2 (5 bases each). Germline loops: CDR1 MNHEY, CDR2 SVGAGI. The CDR3 totals 14 residues. The V gene lost 7 bases and the J gene lost 5 bases, with 14 bases spanning the gap. CDR3 nucleotides: TGTGCCAGCACTAAGTTGGGGGTAACCGGGGAGCTGTTTTTT. It translates to CASTKLGVTGELFF.

V usage is TRBV10-3 and J usage is TRBJ1-1, with D maybe TRBD1 (5 bases). Germline V gene data show CDR1 as ENHRY and CDR2 as SYGVKD. Trimming left V 5 bases short and J 5 bases short, with 12 bases between. The CDR3 spans 13 residues. The DNA of the CDR3 is TGTGCCATCAGTCCCCGGGGGGATACTGAAGCTTTCTTT. It is translated as CAISPRGDTEAFF.